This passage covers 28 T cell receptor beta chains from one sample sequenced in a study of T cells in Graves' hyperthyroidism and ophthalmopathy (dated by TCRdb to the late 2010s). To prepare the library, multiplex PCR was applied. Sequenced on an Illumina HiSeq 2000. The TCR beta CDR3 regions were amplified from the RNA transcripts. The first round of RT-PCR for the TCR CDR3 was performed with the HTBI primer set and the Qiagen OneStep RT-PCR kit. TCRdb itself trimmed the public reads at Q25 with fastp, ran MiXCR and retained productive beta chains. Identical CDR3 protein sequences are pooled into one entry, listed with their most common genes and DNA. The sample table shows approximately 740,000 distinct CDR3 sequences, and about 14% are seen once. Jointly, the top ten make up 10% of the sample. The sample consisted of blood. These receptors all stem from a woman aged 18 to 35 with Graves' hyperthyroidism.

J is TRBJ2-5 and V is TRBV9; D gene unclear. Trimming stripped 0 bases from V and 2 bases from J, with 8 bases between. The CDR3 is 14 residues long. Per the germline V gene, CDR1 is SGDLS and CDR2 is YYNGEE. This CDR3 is CASSVGITQETQYF. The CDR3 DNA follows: TGTGCCAGCAGCGTAGGGATAACACAAGAGACCCAGTACTTC.

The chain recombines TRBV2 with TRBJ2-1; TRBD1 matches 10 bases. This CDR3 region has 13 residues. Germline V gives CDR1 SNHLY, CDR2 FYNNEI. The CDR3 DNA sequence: TGTGTATACCGGGACAGGGGCAGCAATGAGCAGTTCTTC. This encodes CVYRDRGSNEQFF.

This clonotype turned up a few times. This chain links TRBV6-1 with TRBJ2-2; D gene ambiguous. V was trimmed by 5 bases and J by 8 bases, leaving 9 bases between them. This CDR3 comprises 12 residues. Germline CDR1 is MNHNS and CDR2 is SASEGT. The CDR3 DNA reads TGTGCCAGCAGTCAAAATAGGGGGGAGCTGTTTTTT. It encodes CASSQNRGELFF.

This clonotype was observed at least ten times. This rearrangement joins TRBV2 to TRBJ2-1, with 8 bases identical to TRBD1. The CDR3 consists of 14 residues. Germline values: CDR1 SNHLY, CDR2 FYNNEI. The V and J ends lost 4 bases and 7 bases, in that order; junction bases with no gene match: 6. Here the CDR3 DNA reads TGTGCCAGCAGTGGAGGGACAGGATTGAATGAGCAGTTCTTC. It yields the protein CASSGGTGLNEQFF.

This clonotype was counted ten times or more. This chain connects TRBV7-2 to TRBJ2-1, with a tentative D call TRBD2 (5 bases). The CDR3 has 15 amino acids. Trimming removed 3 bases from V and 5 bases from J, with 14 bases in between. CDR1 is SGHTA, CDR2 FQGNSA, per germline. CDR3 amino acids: CASSFFDRGNNEQFF. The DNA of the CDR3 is TGTGCCAGCAGCTTCTTTGACCGGGGAAACAATGAGCAGTTCTTC.

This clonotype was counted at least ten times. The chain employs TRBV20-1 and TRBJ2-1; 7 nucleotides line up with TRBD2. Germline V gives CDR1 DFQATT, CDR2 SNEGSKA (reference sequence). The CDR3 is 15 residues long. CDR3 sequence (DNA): TGCAGCTTTTCTGGAGCTAGCGGAGCTCCCAATGAGCAGTTCTTC. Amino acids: CSFSGASGAPNEQFF.

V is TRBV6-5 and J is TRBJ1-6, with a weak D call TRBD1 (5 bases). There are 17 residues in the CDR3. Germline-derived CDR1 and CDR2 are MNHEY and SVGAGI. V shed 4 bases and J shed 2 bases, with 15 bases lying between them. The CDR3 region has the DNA TGTGCCAGCAGTTTCCGGGGGGTTGGCCCCTATAATTCACCCCTCCACTTT. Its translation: CASSFRGVGPYNSPLHF.

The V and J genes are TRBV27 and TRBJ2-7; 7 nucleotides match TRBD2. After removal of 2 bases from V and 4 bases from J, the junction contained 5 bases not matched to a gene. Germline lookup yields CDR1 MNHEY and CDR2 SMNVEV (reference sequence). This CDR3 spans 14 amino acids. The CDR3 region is CASSLEASGYEQYF. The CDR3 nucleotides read TGTGCCAGCAGTTTAGAAGCTAGCGGATACGAGCAGTACTTC.

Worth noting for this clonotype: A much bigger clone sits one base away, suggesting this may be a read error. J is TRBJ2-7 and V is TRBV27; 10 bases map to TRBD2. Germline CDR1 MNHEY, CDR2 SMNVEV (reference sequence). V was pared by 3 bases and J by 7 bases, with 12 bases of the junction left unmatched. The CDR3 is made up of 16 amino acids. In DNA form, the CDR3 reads TGTGCCAGCAGTTTGAGCGGTCTAGCGGGAGTAAATGAGCAGTACTTC. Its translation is CASSLSGLAGVNEQYF.

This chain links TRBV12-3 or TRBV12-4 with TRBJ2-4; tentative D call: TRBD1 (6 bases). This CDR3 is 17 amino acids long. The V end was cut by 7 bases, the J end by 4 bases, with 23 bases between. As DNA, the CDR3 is TGTGCCAGCAAGAGGGGGACGACAGGTATCAGGAAAAACATTCAGTACTTC. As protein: CASKRGTTGIRKNIQYF.

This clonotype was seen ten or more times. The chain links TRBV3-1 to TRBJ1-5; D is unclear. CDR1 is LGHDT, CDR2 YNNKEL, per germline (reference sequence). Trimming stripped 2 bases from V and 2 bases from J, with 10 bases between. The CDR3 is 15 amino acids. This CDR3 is CASSQTPSGNQPQHF. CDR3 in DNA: TGTGCCAGCAGCCAAACCCCATCAGGCAATCAGCCCCAGCATTTT.

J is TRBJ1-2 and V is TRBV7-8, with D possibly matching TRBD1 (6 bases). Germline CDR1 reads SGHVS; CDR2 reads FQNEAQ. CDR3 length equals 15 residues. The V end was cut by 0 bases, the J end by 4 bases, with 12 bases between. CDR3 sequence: CASSLADTGFYGYTF. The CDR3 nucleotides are TGTGCCAGCAGCTTAGCGGATACAGGGTTCTATGGCTACACCTTC.

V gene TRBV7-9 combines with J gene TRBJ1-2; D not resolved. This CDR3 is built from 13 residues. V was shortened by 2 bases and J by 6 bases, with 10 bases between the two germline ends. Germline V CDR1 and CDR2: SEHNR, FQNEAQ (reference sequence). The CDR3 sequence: CASSLTQKDGYTF. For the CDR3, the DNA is TGTGCCAGCAGCTTAACCCAGAAGGATGGCTACACCTTC.

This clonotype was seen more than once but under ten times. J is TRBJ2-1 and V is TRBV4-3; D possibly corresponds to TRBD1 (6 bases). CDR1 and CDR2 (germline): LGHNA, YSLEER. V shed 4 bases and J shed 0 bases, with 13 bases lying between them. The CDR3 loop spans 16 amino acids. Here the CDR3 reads CASSPFLGGSYNEQFF. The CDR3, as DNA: TGCGCCAGCAGCCCCTTCTTAGGGGGCTCCTACAATGAGCAGTTCTTC.

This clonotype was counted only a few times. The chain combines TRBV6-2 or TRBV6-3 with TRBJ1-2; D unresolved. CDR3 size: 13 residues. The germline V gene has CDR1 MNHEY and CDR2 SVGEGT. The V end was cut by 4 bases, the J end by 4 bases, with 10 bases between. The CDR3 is CASSWAESYGYTF. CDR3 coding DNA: TGTGCCAGCAGTTGGGCAGAATCCTATGGCTACACCTTC.

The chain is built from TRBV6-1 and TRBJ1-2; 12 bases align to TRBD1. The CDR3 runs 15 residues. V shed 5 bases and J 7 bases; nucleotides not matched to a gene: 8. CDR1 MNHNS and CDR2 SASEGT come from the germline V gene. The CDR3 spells CASSTPGQGALGYTF. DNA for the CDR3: TGTGCCAGCAGTACCCCGGGACAGGGGGCACTTGGCTACACCTTC.

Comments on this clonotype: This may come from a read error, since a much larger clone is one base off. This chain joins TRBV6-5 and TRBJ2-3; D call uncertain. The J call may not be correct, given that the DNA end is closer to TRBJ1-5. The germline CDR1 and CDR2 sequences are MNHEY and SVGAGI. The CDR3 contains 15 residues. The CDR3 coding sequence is TGTGCCAGCAGATATAGCGGGAGTGGGATAGATACGCAGCATTTT. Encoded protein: CASRYSGSGIDTQHF.

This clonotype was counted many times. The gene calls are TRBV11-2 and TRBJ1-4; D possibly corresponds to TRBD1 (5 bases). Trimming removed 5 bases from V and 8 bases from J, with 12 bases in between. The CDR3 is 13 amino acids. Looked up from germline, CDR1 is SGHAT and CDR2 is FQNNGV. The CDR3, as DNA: TGTGCCAGCAGCCGGACATTAGGGGAAAAACTGTTTTTT. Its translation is CASSRTLGEKLFF.

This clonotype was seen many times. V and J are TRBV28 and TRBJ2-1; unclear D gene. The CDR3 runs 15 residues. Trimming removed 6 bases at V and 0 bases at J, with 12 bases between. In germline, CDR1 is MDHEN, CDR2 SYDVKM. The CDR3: CASSLVPSSYNEQFF. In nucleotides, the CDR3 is TGTGCCAGCAGCTTAGTGCCGAGCTCCTACAATGAGCAGTTCTTC.

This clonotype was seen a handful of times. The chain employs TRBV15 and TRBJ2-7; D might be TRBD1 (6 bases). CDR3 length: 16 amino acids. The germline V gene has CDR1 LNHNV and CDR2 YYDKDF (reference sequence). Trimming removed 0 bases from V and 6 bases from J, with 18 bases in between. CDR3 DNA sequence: TGTGCCACCAGCAGAGAACCCTACAGGGATAATGGCGAGCAGTACTTC. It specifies CATSREPYRDNGEQYF. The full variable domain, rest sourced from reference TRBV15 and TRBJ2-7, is DAMVIQNPRYQVTQFGKPVTLSCSQTLNHNVMYWYQQKSSQAPKLLFHYYDKDFNNEADTPDNFQSRRPNTSFCFLDIRSPGLGDTAMYLCATSREPYRDNGEQYFGPGTRLTVT.

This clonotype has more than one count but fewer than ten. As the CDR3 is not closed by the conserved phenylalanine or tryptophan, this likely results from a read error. In DNA, the CDR3 is TGTGCCAGCAGTTTGGCCGGGATTTTACGGGACGGAACCTACGAGCAGTACCTC. Translated, it gives CASSLAGILRDGTYEQYL. This chain joins TRBV7-9 and TRBJ2-7, with D perhaps being TRBD1 or TRBD2 (5 bases each). This CDR3 contains 18 residues. V lost 6 bases and J lost 2, with 26 bases in between. CDR1 SEHNR and CDR2 FQNEAQ come from the germline V gene (reference sequence).

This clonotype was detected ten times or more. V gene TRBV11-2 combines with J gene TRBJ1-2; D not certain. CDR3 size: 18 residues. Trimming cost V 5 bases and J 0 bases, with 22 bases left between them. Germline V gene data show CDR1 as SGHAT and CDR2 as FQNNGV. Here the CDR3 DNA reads TGTGCCAGCAGCATGCCCCAAGGACTGGGTAGATCTAACTATGGCTACACCTTC. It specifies CASSMPQGLGRSNYGYTF.

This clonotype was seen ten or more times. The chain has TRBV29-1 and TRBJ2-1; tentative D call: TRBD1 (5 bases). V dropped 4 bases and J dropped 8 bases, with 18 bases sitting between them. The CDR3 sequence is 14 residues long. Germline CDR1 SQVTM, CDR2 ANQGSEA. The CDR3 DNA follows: TGCAGCGTTGGACCCAGGGTACAAAGGGATGAGCAGTTCTTC. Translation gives CSVGPRVQRDEQFF.

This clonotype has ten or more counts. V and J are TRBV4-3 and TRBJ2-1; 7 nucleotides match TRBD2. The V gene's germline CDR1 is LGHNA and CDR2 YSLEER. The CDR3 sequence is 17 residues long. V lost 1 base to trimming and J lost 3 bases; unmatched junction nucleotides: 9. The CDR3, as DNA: TGCGCCAGCAGCCAAGTGTCGGGCGGGAGTAGCTACAATGAGCAGTTCTTC. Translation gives CASSQVSGGSSYNEQFF.

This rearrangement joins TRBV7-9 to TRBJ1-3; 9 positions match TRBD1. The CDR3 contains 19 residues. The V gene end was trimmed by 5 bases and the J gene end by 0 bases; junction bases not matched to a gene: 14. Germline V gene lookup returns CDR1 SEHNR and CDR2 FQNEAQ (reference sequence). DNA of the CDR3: TGTGCCAGCAGCGCCCCCGGGACAGGGCAAGAAGGCTCTGGAAACACCATATATTTT. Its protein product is CASSAPGTGQEGSGNTIYF. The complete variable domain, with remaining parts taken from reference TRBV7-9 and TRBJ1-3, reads DTGVSQNPRHKITKRGQNVTFRCDPISEHNRLYWYRQTLGQGPEFLTYFQNEAQLEKSRLLSDRFSAERPKGSFSTLEIQRTEQGDSAMYLCASSAPGTGQEGSGNTIYFGEGSWLTVV.

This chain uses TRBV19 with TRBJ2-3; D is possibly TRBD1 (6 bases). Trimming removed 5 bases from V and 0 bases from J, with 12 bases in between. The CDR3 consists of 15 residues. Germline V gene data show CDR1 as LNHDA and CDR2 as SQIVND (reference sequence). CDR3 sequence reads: CASSGWGPSTDTQYF. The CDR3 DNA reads TGTGCCAGTAGTGGGTGGGGGCCGAGCACAGATACGCAGTATTTT.

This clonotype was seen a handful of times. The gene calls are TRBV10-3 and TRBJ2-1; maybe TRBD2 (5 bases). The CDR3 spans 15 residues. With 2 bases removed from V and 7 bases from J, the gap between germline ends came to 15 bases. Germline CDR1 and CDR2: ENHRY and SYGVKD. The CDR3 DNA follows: TGTGCCATCAGTGAGGTCGGGAAAACCGGTAATGAGCAGTTCTTC. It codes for CAISEVGKTGNEQFF.

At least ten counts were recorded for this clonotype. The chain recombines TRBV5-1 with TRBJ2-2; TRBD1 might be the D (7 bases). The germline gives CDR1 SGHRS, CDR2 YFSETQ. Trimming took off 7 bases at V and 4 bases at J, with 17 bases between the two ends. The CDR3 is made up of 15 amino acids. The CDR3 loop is CASGQGGAGTGELFF. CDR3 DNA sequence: TGCGCCAGCGGTCAGGGGGGCGCCGGCACCGGGGAGCTGTTTTTT.